These 3 T cell receptor beta chains were sequenced from one sample in a study of OX40 agonist ivuxolimab in advanced cancers. The repertoire was sequenced with immunoSEQ multiplex PCR; TCRdb's copy has only in-frame clones and lacks some. The profile covers about 20,000 clones, with about four fifths appearing a single time and around 20% taken by the ten largest. Material: CD4+ or CD8+ T cells sorted from blood, obtained in a trial of the OX40 agonist ivuxolimab. The receptors come from an adult with an advanced solid tumor such as melanoma, head and neck, liver or kidney cancer.

The chain recombines TRBV4-1 with TRBJ2-3, with no clear D. Germline assignment: CDR1 MGHRA and CDR2 YSYEKL. Trimming pared 4 bases from V and 1 base from J, leaving 9 bases between. This CDR3 contains 14 residues. This CDR3 reads CASSPDRGTDTQYF. The CDR3 DNA follows: TGCGCCAGCAGCCCAGACCGTGGCACAGATACGCAGTATTTT.

The V call is TRBV7-3, the J call TRBJ2-1; TRBD2 is a possible D gene (6 bases). The V end was cut by 0 bases, the J end by 1 base, with 10 bases between. The length of the CDR3 is 16 residues. CDR1 is SGHTA and CDR2 is FQGTGA in the germline V gene. The DNA for the CDR3 is TGTGCCAGCAGCTTAACGTCCGGGACTTCCTACAATGAGCAGTTCTTC. Amino acids: CASSLTSGTSYNEQFF.

The gene calls are TRBV7-9 and TRBJ1-3; D ambiguous. In germline, CDR1 is SEHNR, CDR2 FQNEAQ (reference sequence). V dropped 1 base and J dropped 0 bases, with 13 bases sitting between them. The CDR3 spans 17 residues. The CDR3 region has the DNA TGTGCCAGCAGCTTAGAAGGAGTGGGAGACTCTGGAAACACCATATATTTT. As protein: CASSLEGVGDSGNTIYF.